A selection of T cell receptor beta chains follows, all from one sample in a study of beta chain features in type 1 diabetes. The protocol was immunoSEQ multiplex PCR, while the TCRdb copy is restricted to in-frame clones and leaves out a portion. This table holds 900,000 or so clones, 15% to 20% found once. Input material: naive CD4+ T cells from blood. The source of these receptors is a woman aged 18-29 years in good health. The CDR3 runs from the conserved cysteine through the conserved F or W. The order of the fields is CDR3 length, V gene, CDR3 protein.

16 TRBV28 CASTFSPGGSTDTQYF
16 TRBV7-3 CASSSGQGSRWTEAFF
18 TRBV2 CASRGTGSGGPMAYEQYF
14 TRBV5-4 CASSLDPIVPTQYF
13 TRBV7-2 CASSLNRDYEQYF
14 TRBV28 CASYSGSGTGELFF
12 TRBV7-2 CASSRSLYEQYF
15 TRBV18 CASSPGASNTGELFF
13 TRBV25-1 CASRVAGGDEQFF
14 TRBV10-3 CAISHEIDQETQYF
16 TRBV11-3 CASSKSAGDPNQPQHF
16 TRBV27 CASSTYRGQGVREQYF
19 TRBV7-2 CASSLPGGLRESSYNEQFF
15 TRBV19 CASLRGTVSTGELFF
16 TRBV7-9 CASSVLAGESYNEQFF
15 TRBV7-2 CASSFDRGQSYEQYF
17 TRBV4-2 CASSPLGTAGSQETQYF
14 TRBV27 CASNPTDSRETQYF
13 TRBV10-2 CASSEDGNQPQHF
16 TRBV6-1 CASSGSGGMNPYEQYF
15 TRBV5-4 CASSPGLAGDHEQFF
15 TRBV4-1 CASSQPRDRYNEQFF
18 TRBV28 CASTTFRGTGDFYNEQFF
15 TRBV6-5 CASFSGTSDTYEQYF
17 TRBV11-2 CASSLRDSRGGTDTQYF
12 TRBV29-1 CSGGSRAGELFF
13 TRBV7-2 CASSLGQFYGYTF
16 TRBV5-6 CASSHPWTAGANVLTF
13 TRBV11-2 CASSSVTRNEQYF
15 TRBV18 CASSPQDRVVAEAFF
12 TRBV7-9 CASSTGDYGYTF
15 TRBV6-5 CASSRARGSINEQFF
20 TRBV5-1 CASRPWTSGRARVSYNEQFF
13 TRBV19 CASSMHREAEQYF
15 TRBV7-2 CASSPWTGLMAEAFF